This T cell receptor (beta chain) was sequenced for a study of radiation and T cells in renal cell carcinoma. The study's findings and limits: In blood, top tumor clones expanded by 2 weeks, shrinking by 4.

Noted time point: baseline pretreatment blood. The treatment: 15 Gy SBRT to primary tumor, nephrectomy 4 weeks later. Serial blood draws occurred at baseline and 2 and 4 weeks post-SBRT. The sample holds one count of this clone. Its antigen is not identified. The repertoire was sequenced with immunoSEQ multiplex PCR; TCRdb's copy has only in-frame clones and lacks some. The sample has 45,000 to 65,000 clones; over 70% are singletons. The sample in question was blood, obtained from a patient whose treatment included radiotherapy and nephrectomy. The TCR comes from a man in his 60s with renal cell carcinoma.

The CDR3 sequence is CASSNQNTEAFF. CDR3 bases: TGTGCCAGCAGCAACCAGAACACTGAAGCTTTCTTT. The genes are TRBV5-6 and TRBJ1-1; D is ambiguous. The length of the CDR3 is 12 residues. In germline, CDR1 is SGHDT, CDR2 YYEEEE. The V end lost 4 bases, the J end lost 1 base, and 5 bases lay between the germline ends. Together with reference TRBV5-6 and TRBJ1-1, the CDR3 gives the full variable domain: DAGVTQSPTHLIKTRGQQVTLRCSPKSGHDTVSWYQQALGQGPQFIFQYYEEEERQRGNFPDRFSGHQFPNYSSELNVNALLLGDSALYLCASSNQNTEAFFGQGTRLTVV.